The clone carrying this T cell receptor (beta chain) appeared many times. No antigen is known for it. It was RNA transcripts that yielded the amplified TCR beta CDR3 regions. During a first-round RT-PCR of the TCR CDR3, the HTBI primer set was used. MiXCR, run by TCRdb on the multiplex PCR reads, gives a single entry per CDR3 protein. The sample has under 400,000 distinct CDR3 sequences; roughly 13% are singletons. The CDR3 is made up of 13 amino acids. Germline loops: CDR1 WNHNN, CDR2 SYGVQD (reference sequence). Trimming removed 8 bases from V and 2 bases from J, with 12 bases in between. This entry comes from a study of T cells in Graves' hyperthyroidism and ophthalmopathy. Study conclusions and caveats: Most expanded thyroid clonotypes above 0.001 also appeared in blood.

Absent ophthalmopathy progression within 18 months defined stable Graves' hyperthyroidism. Any patient presenting with uncontrolled infection, other autoimmune disease, pregnancy or lactation was left out. The rearrangement uses TRBV10-1 and TRBJ1-2; D ambiguous. Sequencing was done on a sample of blood. The clonotype was recovered from a woman in her sixties or seventies with Graves' hyperthyroidism. The CDR3 here is CASSPVANYGYTF. Here the CDR3 DNA reads TGCGCCAGCTCCCCGGTGGCCAACTATGGCTACACCTTC.